This T cell receptor beta chain was identified during a study of PD-1 blockade in classical Hodgkin lymphoma. Study-level findings and limits: Whatever underlies the repertoire differences (possibly disease activity or prior therapy) remains undefined.

Specified time point: newly diagnosed, previously untreated cHL patient sample. As a comparison, the study used PBMCs from newly diagnosed, untreated classical Hodgkin lymphoma. Concerning this clone itself: The antigen is undetermined. An end of the junction does not agree with germline; a read error may underlie this.

The data were produced by immunoSEQ multiplex PCR, yet TCRdb's version contains in-frame clones alone and is incomplete. This table holds 47,000 or so clones, about nine tenths found once. The sequenced material came from peripheral blood mononuclear cells (PBMCs). The receptor was derived from a human donor with classical Hodgkin lymphoma.

The CDR3 reads CASIYRDGIAKNIQYF. CDR3 DNA: TGTGCCAGCATTTACCGGGACGGTATCGCCAAAAACATTCAGTACTTC. The chain is built from TRBV6-5 and TRBJ2-4, with D possibly being TRBD1 or TRBD2 (5 bases each). The CDR3 totals 16 residues. Germline V gives CDR1 MNHEY, CDR2 SVGAGI.